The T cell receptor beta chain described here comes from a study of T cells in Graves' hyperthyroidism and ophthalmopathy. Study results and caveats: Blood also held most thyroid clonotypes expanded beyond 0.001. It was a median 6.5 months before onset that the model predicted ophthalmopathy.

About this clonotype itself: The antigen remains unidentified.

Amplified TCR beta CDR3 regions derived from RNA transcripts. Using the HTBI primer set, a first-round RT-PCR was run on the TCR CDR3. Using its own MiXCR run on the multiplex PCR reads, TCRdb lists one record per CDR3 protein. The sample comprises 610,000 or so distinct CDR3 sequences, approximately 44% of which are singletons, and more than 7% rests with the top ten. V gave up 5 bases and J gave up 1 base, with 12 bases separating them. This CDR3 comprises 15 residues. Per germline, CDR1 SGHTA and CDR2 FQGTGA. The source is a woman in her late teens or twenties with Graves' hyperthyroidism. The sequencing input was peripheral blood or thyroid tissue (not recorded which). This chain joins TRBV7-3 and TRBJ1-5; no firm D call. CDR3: CASSVGRRSNQPQHF. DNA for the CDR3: TGTGCCAGCAGCGTCGGGAGGCGGAGCAATCAGCCCCAGCATTTT.